The entry below gives a single T cell receptor (beta chain) sequence along with its context. Its antigen is as yet unknown. TCRdb keeps only in-frame clones here, not all; method: immunoSEQ multiplex PCR. Of 30,000 to 45,000 clones in the sample, more than 65% were seen once. These data are taken from a study of Siglec-9 on CD8 T cells in melanoma. Overall study findings and caveats: In melanoma tumors, a Siglec-9-marked effector memory CD8+ subset reportedly appeared to accumulate.

V shed 2 bases and J 4 bases; nucleotides not matched to a gene: 9. The CDR3 totals 15 residues. CDR1 SGDLS and CDR2 YYNGEE come from the germline V gene. Source material: Siglec-9- CD8+ T cells sorted from blood. The V gene is TRBV9, the J gene TRBJ2-7; 7 nucleotides match TRBD1. The receptor comes from a human donor in good health. The CDR3 region is CASSVGTGAGYEQYF. The CDR3 nucleotides read TGTGCCAGCAGCGTGGGCACAGGGGCCGGATACGAGCAGTACTTC. Filled out from reference TRBV9 and TRBJ2-7, the complete variable domain reads DSGVTQTPKHLITATGQRVTLRCSPRSGDLSVYWYQQSLDQGLQFLIQYYNGEERAKGNILERFSAQQFPDLHSELNLSSLELGDSALYFCASSVGTGAGYEQYFGPGTRLTVT.